This passage covers 15 T cell receptor beta chains from one sample sequenced in a study of chemoradiotherapy in HPV16-positive cancers (dated by TCRdb to between 2021 and 2024). The method behind the library was the immunoSEQ multiplex PCR assay. TCRdb retrieved this table from immuneACCESS and kept in-frame rearrangements only. Not all clones are present; in checked studies, unresolved V genes account for under half, and no reason is known for the remainder. In all, the sample holds nearly 5,500 clones, and around 85% of those were seen once. The top ten constitute approximately 9.7% of the sample. The source material was tumor tissue, sampled from a patient who underwent chemoradiotherapy. The source is a human donor with HPV-associated anogenital cancer.

The rearrangement links TRBV20-1 to TRBJ1-1; possible D gene TRBD1, 6 bases. This CDR3 is 11 amino acids long. The ends were cut back, 3 bases at V and 10 bases at J, with 12 bases in the middle. From germline, CDR1 is DFQATT and CDR2 SNEGSKA (reference sequence). For the CDR3, the DNA is TGCAGTGCTAGTATGGGGGCTTCAGCTTTCTTT. Residues: CSASMGASAFF.

This clone was observed once. The V call is TRBV9, the J call TRBJ1-3, with D unclear. V dropped 0 bases and J dropped 3 bases, with 10 bases sitting between them. This CDR3 region has 15 residues. CDR1 and CDR2 (germline): SGDLS, YYNGEE. In DNA, the CDR3 is TGTGCCAGCAGCGTAGGGGCCTCGCGTGGAAACACCATATATTTT. Its protein product is CASSVGASRGNTIYF.

In this sample, this clone turned up a few times. The chain is built from TRBV30 and TRBJ1-1, with D tentatively TRBD1 (6 bases). The CDR3 extends over 14 amino acids. Looked up from germline, CDR1 is GTSNPN and CDR2 is SVGIG (reference sequence). V lost 0 bases and J lost 0, with 8 bases in between. The CDR3 bases are TGTGCCTGGAGTGTGGGACACCTGAACACTGAAGCTTTCTTT. Translation gives CAWSVGHLNTEAFF.

The rearrangement uses TRBV4-2 and TRBJ2-7; 11 nucleotides align to TRBD1. Looked up from germline, CDR1 is LGHNA and CDR2 is YNFKEQ. CDR3 length equals 15 residues. V lost 2 bases, J lost 3 bases, and 3 bases stayed unmatched. The CDR3 loop is CASSQSGTGGYEQYF. CDR3 DNA: TGTGCCAGCAGCCAATCGGGGACAGGGGGCTACGAGCAGTACTTC.

The chain is built from TRBV7-6 and TRBJ1-6; possibly TRBD1 for D (6 bases). This CDR3 is 15 amino acids long. The V and J ends lost 0 bases and 10 bases respectively, with 13 bases between them. CDR1 is SGHVS and CDR2 is FNYEAQ in the germline V gene. The CDR3: CASSLASGGGSPLHF. In DNA form, the CDR3 reads TGTGCCAGCAGCTTAGCATCGGGGGGCGGGTCACCCCTCCACTTT.

CDR3 bases: TGTGCCGTTACCGGGCCCTCCTACAATGAGCAGTTCTTC. Protein sequence: CAVTGPSYNEQFF. The chain recombines TRBV10-3 with TRBJ2-1; D gene unclear. CDR1 is ENHRY, CDR2 SYGVKD, per germline. There are 13 residues in the CDR3. V lost 11 bases, J lost 0 bases, and 11 bases lay in between.

The chain links TRBV27 to TRBJ1-1; D is unresolved. Between the trimmed V and J ends, which lost 4 bases and 4 bases, there was a span of 10 bases. The CDR3 spans 13 residues. Germline V gene lookup returns CDR1 MNHEY and CDR2 SMNVEV (reference sequence). In nucleotides, the CDR3 is TGTGCCAGCAGTTGGATATCGAGCACTGAAGCTTTCTTT. The encoded protein is CASSWISSTEAFF.

The V and J genes are TRBV2 and TRBJ2-3; 13 nucleotides align to TRBD2. The CDR3 runs 16 residues. V shed 5 bases and J 4 bases; nucleotides not matched to a gene: 6. CDR1 and CDR2 (germline): SNHLY, FYNNEI. CDR3 sequence: CASSRGLAGEADTQYF. The CDR3 DNA follows: TGTGCCAGCAGTCGTGGACTAGCGGGGGAGGCAGATACGCAGTATTTT.

The chain recombines TRBV19 with TRBJ1-4; 7 bases match TRBD1. The CDR3 extends over 16 amino acids. Per germline, CDR1 LNHDA and CDR2 SQIVND (reference sequence). The ends lost 5 bases at V and 4 bases at J; junction bases unmatched: 10. CDR3 sequence: CASSPQTGVVNEKLFF. The CDR3 coding sequence is TGTGCCAGTAGTCCCCAAACAGGGGTGGTTAATGAAAAACTGTTTTTT.

The chain joins TRBV18 to TRBJ2-3, with no clear D. This CDR3 region has 10 residues. The germline V and J ends were trimmed by 6 bases and 4 bases, with 2 bases remaining between them. Germline CDR1 reads KGHSH; CDR2 reads LQKENI. The DNA for the CDR3 is TGTGCCAGCTCCCCAGATACGCAGTATTTT. Its protein is CASSPDTQYF. The whole variable domain, filled in from reference TRBV18 and TRBJ2-3, reads NAGVMQNPRHLVRRRGQEARLRCSPMKGHSHVYWYRQLPEEGLKFMVYLQKENIIDESGMPKERFSAEFPKEGPSILRIQQVVRGDSAAYFCASSPDTQYFGPGTRLTVL.

In this sample, this clone turned up once. This chain joins TRBV5-8 and TRBJ2-5; maybe TRBD2 (6 bases). V lost 4 bases and J 2 bases, leaving 12 bases between the germline ends. This CDR3 comprises 14 residues. From germline, CDR1 is SGHTS and CDR2 YDEGEE. The CDR3 here is CASSPRDLQETQYF. CDR3 coding DNA: TGTGCCAGCAGCCCGCGGGACTTACAAGAGACCCAGTACTTC.

The V call is TRBV7-9, the J call TRBJ1-1, with unresolved D. Between the trimmed V and J ends, which lost 1 base and 1 base, there was a span of 10 bases. Germline V gives CDR1 SEHNR, CDR2 FQNEAQ (reference sequence). The CDR3 has 15 amino acids. The chain's CDR3 is CASSLVGNGNTEAFF. The DNA of the CDR3 is TGTGCCAGCAGCTTAGTTGGTAACGGGAACACTGAAGCTTTCTTT.

The chain employs TRBV30 and TRBJ2-7; 8 bases are shared with TRBD1. With 2 bases clipped from V and 3 bases from J, the junction kept 6 bases outside the gene matches. This CDR3 is built from 14 residues. The germline CDR1 and CDR2 sequences are GTSNPN and SVGIG (reference sequence). The CDR3 bases are TGTGCCTGGAGTCAGGACAGGGCTCACTACGAGCAGTACTTC. This codes for CAWSQDRAHYEQYF.

The genes are TRBV2 and TRBJ2-1; 8 nucleotides agree with TRBD2. This CDR3 spans 16 amino acids. From germline, CDR1 is SNHLY and CDR2 FYNNEI. V lost 10 bases to trimming and J lost 0 bases; unmatched junction nucleotides: 11. This chain's CDR3 is CATAEGGGFSYNEQFF. Here the CDR3 DNA reads TGTGCCACCGCCGAGGGCGGGGGGTTCTCCTACAATGAGCAGTTCTTC. Filled out from reference TRBV2 and TRBJ2-1, the complete variable domain reads EPEVTQTPSHQVTQMGQEVILRCVPISNHLYFYWYRQILGQKVEFLVSFYNNEISEKSEIFDDQFSVERPDGSNFTLKIRSTKLEDSAMYFCATAEGGGFSYNEQFFGPGTRLTVL.

V gene TRBV19 combines with J gene TRBJ2-7, with 7 bases matching TRBD2. The CDR3 has 15 amino acids. Germline CDR1 and CDR2: LNHDA and SQIVND (reference sequence). The V segment lost 5 bases and the J segment 6 bases; nucleotides outside the gene matches: 13. CDR3 residues: CASSPRTSYRPEQYF. CDR3 nucleotide sequence: TGTGCCAGTAGTCCACGGACTAGTTATCGCCCCGAGCAGTACTTC.